This is a list of T cell receptor beta chains from one sample in a study of blood T cell repertoires in COVID-19. Using immunoSEQ multiplex PCR, the repertoire was profiled, and TCRdb retains in-frame clones only, with some absent. Altogether around 140,000 clones are present, about four fifths being singletons, with the ten largest covering approximately 5%. The sample was peripheral blood. Source of these receptors: a human donor in a cohort sampled during active COVID-19. CDR3s leave out the opening cysteine and the closing phenylalanine or tryptophan.

cdr3_length j_call v_call cdr3_aa
14 TRBJ1-2 TRBV7-6 ASSPLPDRGEYGYT
13 TRBJ2-7 TRBV7-2 ASSPWGGPSYEQY
12 TRBJ1-5 TRBV6-5 ASSRDRVNQPQH
12 TRBJ1-4 TRBV6-5 ASNGQGANEKLF
14 TRBJ2-3 TRBV5-5 ASSFDSWATPDTQY
14 TRBJ2-5 TRBV11-1 ASSHRLAGVRETQY
15 TRBJ2-2 TRBV19 ASSIDAGTAKTGELF
13 TRBJ2-1 TRBV6-4 ASSVDRGTLDEQF
15 TRBJ2-2 TRBV19 ASSISFGTGDTGELF
13 TRBJ2-2 TRBV7-6 ASSSRDRNTGELF
13 TRBJ1-6 TRBV5-1 ASSREGTGNSPLH
12 TRBJ2-5 TRBV2 ASTWTGTRETQY
12 TRBJ2-5 TRBV5-1 ASSAGRRGETQY
12 TRBJ1-5 TRBV6-1 ASSDIQGSRPQH
11 TRBJ2-7 TRBV19 ASTSDRGGEQY
11 TRBJ2-5 TRBV29-1 SVGTGGGETQY
11 TRBJ2-7 TRBV7-2 ASGLIGMYEQY
13 TRBJ1-6 TRBV5-4 ASSFADRDNSPLH
13 TRBJ2-7 TRBV27 ASPRLAGGRYEQY
13 TRBJ2-2 TRBV29-1 SVGPGRRNTGELF
14 TRBJ2-5 TRBV11-2 ASSLGGGRNQETQY
11 TRBJ1-2 TRBV28 ASSGRENYGYT
12 TRBJ2-5 TRBV9 ASSRLGGQETQY
13 TRBJ1-5 TRBV6-5 ASSSDKYGVQPQH
13 TRBJ1-3 TRBV3-1/TRBV3-2 ASSRDGTGGNTIY
13 TRBJ2-1 TRBV4-1 ASSQLGAGQNEQF
13 TRBJ1-1 TRBV18 ASSRDRAWSTEAF
13 TRBJ1-4 TRBV19 ASSIGGTSLEKLF
13 TRBJ2-3 TRBV4-1 ASSQVRTRQYTQY
12 TRBJ2-2 TRBV9 ASTPQYNTGELF
15 TRBJ2-3 TRBV27 ASSSYPPWTGTDTQY
13 TRBJ1-4 TRBV7-9 ASTRGSPTNEKLF
13 TRBJ2-2 TRBV28 ASIEDRGAPGELF
12 TRBJ1-4 TRBV4-2 ASSQESRSPGLF
12 TRBJ2-7 TRBV9 ASSPGQVPYEQY
12 TRBJ2-5 TRBV5-1 ASSEQGARETQY
13 TRBJ2-1 TRBV11-2 ASSLQVSSYNEQF
12 TRBJ1-1 TRBV6-1 ASSEVRMNTEAF
10 TRBJ1-5 TRBV27 ASGGRNQPQH
12 TRBJ1-2 TRBV30 AWSIGGEGYGYT
12 TRBJ1-5 TRBV19 ASKEERGPQPQH
14 TRBJ2-3 TRBV12-5 ASGLVLRNRTDTQY
14 TRBJ1-5 TRBV19 ASRNGQETSNQPQH
10 TRBJ1-2 TRBV6-5 ASRDRGLGYT
15 TRBJ2-6 TRBV11-2 ASSPGQAKGGANVLT
12 TRBJ2-5 TRBV9 ASSRGLDGETQY
11 TRBJ1-6 TRBV6-1 ASSEAAGSPLH
13 TRBJ1-2 TRBV19 ASSTLGAGYFGYT
13 TRBJ2-1 TRBV7-2 ASSLLSGSYNEQF
13 TRBJ2-3 TRBV19 ASRRTSGGTDTQY